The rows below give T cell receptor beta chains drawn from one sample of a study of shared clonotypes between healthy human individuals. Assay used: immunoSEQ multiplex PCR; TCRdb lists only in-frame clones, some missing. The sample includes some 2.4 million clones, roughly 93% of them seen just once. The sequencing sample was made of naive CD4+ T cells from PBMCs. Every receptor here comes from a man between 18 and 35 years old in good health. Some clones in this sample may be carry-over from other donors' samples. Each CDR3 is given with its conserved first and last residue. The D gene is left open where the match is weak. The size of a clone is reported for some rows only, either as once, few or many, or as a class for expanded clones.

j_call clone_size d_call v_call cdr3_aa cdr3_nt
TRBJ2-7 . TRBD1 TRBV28 CASTPSRQGREQYF TGTGCCAGCACTCCGTCCAGACAGGGGCGCGAGCAGTACTTC
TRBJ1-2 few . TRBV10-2 CASSESNLYSYGYTF TGCGCCAGCAGTGAGTCGAACCTCTATTCCTATGGCTACACCTTC
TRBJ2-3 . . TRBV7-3 CASSLPPGGTDTQYF TGTGCCAGCAGCTTACCTCCGGGGGGCACAGATACGCAGTATTTT
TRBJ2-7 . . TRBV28 CASSLSRRSGFSYEQYF TGTGCCAGCAGTTTAAGTAGGAGGTCAGGCTTCTCCTACGAGCAGTACTTC
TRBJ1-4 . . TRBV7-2 CASSTPGVLNEKLFF TGTGCCAGCAGCACCCCGGGGGTCCTTAATGAAAAACTGTTTTTT
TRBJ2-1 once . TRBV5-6 CASSLDAYNEQFF TGTGCCAGCAGCTTAGACGCTTACAATGAGCAGTTCTTC
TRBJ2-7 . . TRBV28 CASSWSYEQYF TGTGCCAGCAGTTGGTCGTACGAGCAGTACTTC
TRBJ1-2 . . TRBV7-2 CASSVGRANYGYTF TGTGCCAGCAGCGTCGGCAGGGCCAACTATGGCTACACCTTC
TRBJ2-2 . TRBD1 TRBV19 CASRSPRGKSGELFF TGTGCCAGTAGGAGTCCCAGGGGGAAATCCGGGGAGCTGTTTTTT
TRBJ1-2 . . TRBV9 CASSVSYRDGYTF TGTGCCAGCAGCGTATCCTACAGGGATGGCTACACCTTC
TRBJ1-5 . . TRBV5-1 CASSLGPGQPQHF TGCGCCAGCAGCTTGGGACCTGGGCAGCCCCAGCATTTT
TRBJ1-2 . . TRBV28 CASSLRSYGYTF TGTGCCAGCAGTTTAAGAAGCTATGGCTACACCTTC
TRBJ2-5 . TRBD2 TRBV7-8 CASSLRGGAGGPETQYF TGTGCCAGCAGCCTAAGAGGTGGTGCGGGAGGGCCGGAGACCCAGTACTTC
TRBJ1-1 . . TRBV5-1 CASNGGMNTEAFF TGCGCCAGCAACGGAGGTATGAACACTGAAGCTTTCTTT